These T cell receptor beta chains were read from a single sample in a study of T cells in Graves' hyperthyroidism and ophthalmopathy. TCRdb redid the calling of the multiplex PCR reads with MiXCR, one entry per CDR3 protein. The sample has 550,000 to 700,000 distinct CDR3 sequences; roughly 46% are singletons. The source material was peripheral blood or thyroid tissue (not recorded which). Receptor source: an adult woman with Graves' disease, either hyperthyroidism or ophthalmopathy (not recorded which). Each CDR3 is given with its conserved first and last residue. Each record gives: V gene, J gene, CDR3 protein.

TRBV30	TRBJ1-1	CAWSVGRNTEAFF
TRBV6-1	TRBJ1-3	CASNVHPSGNSIFTF
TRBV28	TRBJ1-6	CASSLGTRIWDSPLHF
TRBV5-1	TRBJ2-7	CASSTGGLAGGEQYF
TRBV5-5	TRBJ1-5	CASSLGGGGETQHF
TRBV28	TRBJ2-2	CASSLIRRAGTGELFF
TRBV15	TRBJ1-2	CATSRDNRDYGYTF
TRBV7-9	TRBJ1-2	CASSPRINYGYTF
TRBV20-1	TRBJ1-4	CSALTRIDEKLFF
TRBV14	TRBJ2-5	CASSQVRTGVETQYF
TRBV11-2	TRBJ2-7	CASSLDWPDYEQYF
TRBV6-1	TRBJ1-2	CASSEALIGDYGYTF
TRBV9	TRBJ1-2	CASSVEPVYGYTF
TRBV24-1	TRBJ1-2	CATSDRQGLGYTF
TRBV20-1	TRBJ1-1	CSARAQGRVNTEAFF
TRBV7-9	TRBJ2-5	CASSPRLAGTQYF
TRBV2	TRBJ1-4	CASRGTWMDEKLFF
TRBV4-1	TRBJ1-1	CASSQVSIKNTEAFF
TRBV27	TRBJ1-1	CASSSDRGAFF
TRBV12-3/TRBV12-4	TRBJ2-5	CASSYVGTQYF